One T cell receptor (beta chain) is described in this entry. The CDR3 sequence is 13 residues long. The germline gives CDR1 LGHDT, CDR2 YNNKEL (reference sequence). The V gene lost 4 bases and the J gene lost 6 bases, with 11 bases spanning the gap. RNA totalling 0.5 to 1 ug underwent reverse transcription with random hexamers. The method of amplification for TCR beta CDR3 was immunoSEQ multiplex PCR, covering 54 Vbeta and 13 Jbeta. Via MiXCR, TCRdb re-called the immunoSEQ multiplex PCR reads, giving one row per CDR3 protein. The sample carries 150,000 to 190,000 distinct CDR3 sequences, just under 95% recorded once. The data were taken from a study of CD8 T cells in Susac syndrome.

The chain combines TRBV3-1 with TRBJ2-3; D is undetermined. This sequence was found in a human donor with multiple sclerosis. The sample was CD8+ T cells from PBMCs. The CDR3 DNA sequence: TGTGCCAGCAGCCGAGACTTGGCGGATACGCAGTATTTT. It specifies CASSRDLADTQYF.